The 26 T cell receptor beta chains below all came from one sample that was sequenced in a study of T-cell reconstitution after alpha-beta-depleted transplantation in children. Preparation of the TCRbeta library was carried out with unique molecular identifiers. TCRdb fed the PCR reads into MiXCR, producing one record per CDR3 protein. The table includes roughly 500,000 distinct CDR3 sequences, about 31% detected once. The sequences come from PBMCs from the stem cell graft donor, collected from the stem cell graft. These receptors were obtained from a human donor who donated a stem cell graft to a child with aplastic anemia.

This clonotype has just a few counts. The chain links TRBV28 to TRBJ2-6; unclear D gene. V lost 6 bases, J lost 0 bases, and 12 bases lay in between. Looked up from germline, CDR1 is MDHEN and CDR2 is SYDVKM. The CDR3 has 16 amino acids. Here the CDR3 DNA reads TGTGCCAGCAGAGCCGGGTACTACTCTGGGGCCAACGTCCTGACTTTC. Translating gives CASRAGYYSGANVLTF.

This clonotype was seen a few times. V and J are TRBV7-2 and TRBJ2-6, with D hard to call. Per germline, CDR1 SGHTA and CDR2 FQGNSA. This CDR3 comprises 14 residues. The ends were cut back, 5 bases at V and 12 bases at J, with 17 bases in the middle. This CDR3 reads CASSPVTQWGVLTF. The CDR3 nucleotides are TGTGCCAGCAGCCCAGTTACCCAGTGGGGCGTCCTGACTTTC.

The chain joins TRBV20-1 to TRBJ2-1, with D unclear. V lost 2 bases and J lost 5, with 13 bases in between. Germline-derived CDR1 and CDR2 are DFQATT and SNEGSKA (reference sequence). The CDR3 length is 14 residues. This CDR3 reads CSARPPATDNEQFF. CDR3 nucleotide sequence: TGCAGTGCTAGACCGCCGGCCACCGACAATGAGCAGTTCTTC.

The J gene is TRBJ1-1, the V gene TRBV28; D is possibly TRBD1 (6 bases). There are 16 residues in the CDR3. V was pared by 4 bases and J by 4 bases, with 19 bases between. The germline CDR1 and CDR2 sequences are MDHEN and SYDVKM. This CDR3 reads CASSSAAGGGGTEAFF. DNA of the CDR3: TGTGCCAGCAGTTCCGCAGCCGGAGGAGGGGGCACTGAAGCTTTCTTT.

The V and J genes are TRBV21-1 and TRBJ2-1. TRBV21-1 counts as a pseudogene. CDR3 length: 15 residues. The CDR3 DNA reads TGTGCCAGCAGCAAGTGGAGGGGCTCCTACAATGAGCAGTTCTTC. Translated: CASSKWRGSYNEQFF.

The V call is TRBV25-1, the J call TRBJ1-5; D possibly corresponds to TRBD1 (6 bases). The CDR3 extends over 15 amino acids. Trimming took off 2 bases at V and 5 bases at J, with 13 bases between the two ends. Germline CDR1 MGHDK, CDR2 SYGVNS. The DNA of the CDR3 is TGTGCCAGCAGTGAAGAGAGGGAGGGGGATCAGCCCCAGCATTTT. It yields the protein CASSEEREGDQPQHF.

Concerning this clonotype: At one boundary the junction diverges from the germline segment, which might be a read error. This rearrangement joins TRBV20-1 to TRBJ2-1; 8 bases match TRBD2. The CDR3 is 17 residues long. Germline values: CDR1 DFQATT, CDR2 SNEGSKA (reference sequence). Written as DNA, the CDR3 is TGCTGTGCTAGACCGTCGACTAGCGCCAGCTCCTACAATGAGCAGTTCTTC. Amino acid sequence: CCARPSTSASSYNEQFF.

This clonotype came up a few times. V gene TRBV7-2 combines with J gene TRBJ2-5; 13 bases agree with TRBD2. The CDR3 extends over 15 amino acids. Per the germline V gene, CDR1 is SGHTA and CDR2 is FQGNSA. V was pared by 8 bases and J by 4 bases, with 7 bases of the junction left unmatched. For the CDR3, the DNA is TGTGCCAGCCGAACTAGCGGGAGGGCTGGAGAGACCCAGTACTTC. The encoded protein is CASRTSGRAGETQYF.

The chain carries TRBV28 and TRBJ2-2; TRBD1 aligns across 8 bases. J lost 5 bases, V lost 1 base, and 9 bases had no gene match. The CDR3 contains 17 residues. Per the germline V gene, CDR1 is MDHEN and CDR2 is SYDVKM. The CDR3 nucleotides read TGTGCCAGCAGTTTATTTTTCGGACAGGGTCTAACCGGGGAGCTGTTTTTT. Encoded protein: CASSLFFGQGLTGELFF.

In this sample, this clonotype turned up a few times. This chain's CDR3 is CATSRDLGQGADTQYF. As DNA, the CDR3 is TGTGCCACCAGCAGAGATCTAGGACAGGGGGCAGATACGCAGTATTTT. J is TRBJ2-3 and V is TRBV15; TRBD1 matches at 10 bases. The CDR3 sequence is 16 residues long. Germline V gives CDR1 LNHNV, CDR2 YYDKDF (reference sequence). Trimming cost V 0 bases and J 4 bases; bases outside gene matches: 4.

The chain is built from TRBV20-1 and TRBJ2-4; TRBD1 aligns across 9 bases. Trimming cost V 5 bases and J 0 bases; bases outside gene matches: 11. CDR1 is DFQATT and CDR2 is SNEGSKA in the germline V gene (reference sequence). The CDR3 consists of 17 residues. The DNA for the CDR3 is TGCAGTGCTCTCTGGACAGGGGCCCACCTAGCCAAAAACATTCAGTACTTC. Protein: CSALWTGAHLAKNIQYF.

The chain couples TRBV4-3 to TRBJ2-7; TRBD2 matches at 10 bases. Germline loops: CDR1 LGHNA, CDR2 YSLEER. There are 15 residues in the CDR3. Trimming removed 5 bases from V and 2 bases from J; junction bases left unmatched: 6. The CDR3: CASSWGLARTYEQYF. The CDR3, as DNA: TGCGCCAGCAGCTGGGGACTAGCGAGAACCTACGAGCAGTACTTC.

The chain carries TRBV28 and TRBJ2-5; a possible D gene is TRBD2 (5 bases). The CDR3 runs to 17 residues. The V gene lost 5 bases and the J gene lost 0 bases, with 19 bases spanning the gap. Germline assignment: CDR1 MDHEN and CDR2 SYDVKM. CDR3 amino acids: CASSPRGSVQYQETQYF. In DNA form, the CDR3 reads TGTGCCAGCAGTCCCCGGGGAAGCGTTCAGTACCAAGAGACCCAGTACTTC.

V and J are TRBV4-1 and TRBJ2-3, with 13 bases lining up with TRBD2. The length of the CDR3 is 16 residues. The germline gives CDR1 MGHRA, CDR2 YSYEKL. V gave up 4 bases and J gave up 2 bases; unmatched junction bases: 3. The CDR3 DNA reads as TGCGCCAGCAGCCGGGGGACTAGCGGGGACACAGATACGCAGTATTTT. Translation: CASSRGTSGDTDTQYF.

The V call is TRBV6-2 or TRBV6-3, the J call TRBJ1-2; perhaps TRBD1 as D (5 bases). This CDR3 spans 13 amino acids. Germline V gene lookup returns CDR1 MNHEY and CDR2 SVGEGT. The germline V and J ends were trimmed by 4 bases and 7 bases, with 13 bases remaining between them. The CDR3 protein is CASSFPGPPGYTF. The CDR3 coding sequence is TGTGCCAGCAGTTTCCCGGGGCCACCTGGCTACACCTTC.

This clonotype was observed a single time. The chain combines TRBV7-2 with TRBJ2-7, with D possibly called TRBD1 or TRBD2 (5 bases each). This CDR3 region has 13 residues. Germline values: CDR1 SGHTA, CDR2 FQGNSA. V was cut by 6 bases and J by 4 bases, with 13 bases left in between. The chain's CDR3 is CASRSGTLYEQYF. The CDR3 coding sequence is TGTGCCAGCAGGTCAGGGACCCTGTACGAGCAGTACTTC. Full variable domain (missing parts from reference TRBV7-2 and TRBJ2-7): GAGVSQSPSNKVTEKGKDVELRCDPISGHTALYWYRQSLGQGLEFLIYFQGNSAPDKSGLPSDRFSAERTGGSVSTLTIQRTQQEDSAVYLCASRSGTLYEQYFGPGTRLTVT.

The chain carries TRBV20-1 and TRBJ2-1; 9 bases line up with TRBD2. This CDR3 contains 16 residues. CDR1 and CDR2 from the germline V gene are DFQATT and SNEGSKA (reference sequence). V gave up 6 bases and J gave up 3 bases; unmatched junction bases: 12. The CDR3 here is CSAKTLAGEYYNEQFF. For the CDR3, the DNA is TGCAGTGCCAAAACGTTAGCGGGAGAGTACTACAATGAGCAGTTCTTC.

The J gene is TRBJ2-6, the V gene TRBV11-2; 9 bases fit TRBD1. This CDR3 is 19 amino acids long. CDR1 and CDR2 (germline): SGHAT, FQNNGV. J was trimmed by 0 bases and V by 4 bases; bases with no gene match: 10. CDR3 residues: CASSSQPGQGSSGANVLTF. The CDR3 bases are TGTGCCAGCAGCTCCCAACCGGGACAGGGATCCTCTGGGGCCAACGTCCTGACTTTC.

The rearrangement links TRBV15 to TRBJ2-5, with a weak D call TRBD1 (5 bases). Germline CDR1 is LNHNV and CDR2 is YYDKDF (reference sequence). The CDR3 spans 15 residues. V lost 0 bases to trimming and J lost 2 bases, with 10 bases between them. As DNA, the CDR3 is TGTGCCACCAGCAGAGATGCGACAGTTCAAGAGACCCAGTACTTC. Translating gives CATSRDATVQETQYF.

The V gene is TRBV18, the J gene TRBJ2-7; 7 bases fit TRBD1. J lost 1 base, V lost 2 bases, and 5 bases had no gene match. Looked up from germline, CDR1 is KGHSH and CDR2 is LQKENI. There are 15 residues in the CDR3. This CDR3 reads CASSPGQGESYEQYV. The CDR3 region has the DNA TGTGCCAGCTCACCAGGGCAGGGGGAGTCCTACGAGCAGTACGTC.

J is TRBJ2-1 and V is TRBV12-3 or TRBV12-4; the D gene is possibly TRBD2 (5 bases). This CDR3 is built from 14 residues. V was pared by 5 bases and J by 4 bases, with 12 bases between. As DNA, the CDR3 is TGTGCCAGCAGTCCGGACTCTACGTACAATGAGCAGTTCTTC. This translates into CASSPDSTYNEQFF.

The CDR3 coding sequence is TGTGCTAGTGGACACAACGGAGGTCACACCGGGGAGCTGTTTTTT. This codes for CASGHNGGHTGELFF. V is TRBV12-5 and J is TRBJ2-2, with D possibly matching TRBD2 (5 bases). With 6 bases removed from V and 3 bases from J, the gap between germline ends came to 14 bases. This CDR3 is 15 amino acids long. In germline, CDR1 is LGHNT, CDR2 FRNRAP.

This clonotype has only a few counts. The chain employs TRBV3-1 and TRBJ2-3, with 12 bases matching TRBD2. V lost 5 bases, J lost 5 bases, and 8 bases stayed unmatched. The CDR3 covers 16 residues. In germline, CDR1 is LGHDT, CDR2 YNNKEL (reference sequence). CDR3 amino acids: CASSMTSGSRGDTQYF. The CDR3, as DNA: TGTGCCAGCAGCATGACTAGCGGGAGTCGGGGAGATACGCAGTATTTT.

The V and J genes are TRBV7-9 and TRBJ1-1, with unresolved D. This CDR3 comprises 15 residues. V lost 5 bases, J lost 0 bases, and 13 bases lay in between. Germline CDR1 SEHNR, CDR2 FQNEAQ (reference sequence). The CDR3 protein is CASSPSLGLNTEAFF. The CDR3 DNA reads TGTGCCAGCAGCCCGAGCCTCGGCTTGAACACTGAAGCTTTCTTT.

This rearrangement joins TRBV9 to TRBJ1-3; a weak D match, TRBD1 (5 bases). V was trimmed by 4 bases and J by 0 bases, leaving 14 bases between them. Germline values: CDR1 SGDLS, CDR2 YYNGEE. The CDR3 length is 16 residues. The CDR3 protein is CASSPRGPDSGNTIYF. CDR3 nucleotide sequence: TGTGCCAGCAGCCCACGGGGACCGGACTCTGGAAACACCATATATTTT. Full variable domain (rest looked up from reference TRBV9 and TRBJ1-3): DSGVTQTPKHLITATGQRVTLRCSPRSGDLSVYWYQQSLDQGLQFLIQYYNGEERAKGNILERFSAQQFPDLHSELNLSSLELGDSALYFCASSPRGPDSGNTIYFGEGSWLTVV.

The chain recombines TRBV6-5 with TRBJ1-1; D gene uncertain. The V gene's germline CDR1 is MNHEY and CDR2 SVGAGI. V was cut by 0 bases and J by 1 base, with 12 bases left in between. This CDR3 is built from 16 residues. CDR3 sequence reads: CASSYSLENPNTEAFF. CDR3 sequence (DNA): TGTGCCAGCAGTTACTCCCTAGAGAATCCGAACACTGAAGCTTTCTTT.